These 4 T cell receptor beta chains originate from one sample sequenced in a study of T-cell memory formation after mild COVID-19. One entry per CDR3 protein, called by TCRdb with MiXCR from the 5' RACE reads. The table lists 280,000 or so distinct CDR3 sequences, under 8.5% of them singletons. Sequencing was done on a sample of PBMCs or a T cell subset sorted from them (not recorded which). The receptor set was obtained from a man between 18 and 29 years old who had mild COVID-19 (a few samples of this study predate the infection). Cell type and time point are not known.

The CDR3 region has the DNA TGTGCCAGCAGCTCGTCAGGGTCGTACGAGCAGTACGTC. Its protein is CASSSSGSYEQYV. The chain joins TRBV5-6 to TRBJ2-7; weak D call: TRBD1 (5 bases). The V end lost 3 bases, the J end lost 4 bases, and 11 bases lay between the germline ends. The V gene's germline CDR1 is SGHDT and CDR2 YYEEEE. The CDR3 has 13 amino acids.

This clonotype was observed once. This chain links TRBV18 with TRBJ1-2; D uncertain. There are 15 residues in the CDR3. Germline CDR1 KGHSH, CDR2 LQKENI. The V end was cut by 0 bases, the J end by 3 bases, with 11 bases between. The CDR3: CASSPPGITDYGYTF. The CDR3 DNA reads TGTGCCAGCTCACCACCAGGGATAACGGACTATGGCTACACCTTC.

This clonotype turned up a few times. The V gene is TRBV3-1, the J gene TRBJ2-2, with 7 positions matching TRBD1. Germline CDR1 and CDR2: LGHDT and YNNKEL (reference sequence). The CDR3 contains 18 residues. Unmatched junction bases numbered 8, after V lost 1 base and J lost 0 bases. The CDR3 sequence: CASSQGWTGESNTGELFF. The DNA for the CDR3 is TGTGCCAGCAGCCAAGGGTGGACAGGCGAATCGAACACCGGGGAGCTGTTTTTT.

The chain recombines TRBV7-2 with TRBJ2-1; 9 bases align to TRBD1. J gave up 9 bases and V 5 bases, and 8 bases lay outside the gene matches. This CDR3 spans 14 amino acids. CDR1 is SGHTA, CDR2 FQGNSA, per germline. For the CDR3, the DNA is TGTGCCAGCAGCGAATGGACAGGGGTAGGTGAGCAGTTCTTC. Translated: CASSEWTGVGEQFF.